This T cell receptor (beta chain) was sequenced in a study of blood T cell repertoires in COVID-19. Study details: From T cells, B-cell-depleted T cells, or PBMCs came the material, which was cDNA or gDNA.

As originally analysed: Reference gene primer amplification gave estimated nucleated cell counts. Here immunoSEQ multiplex PCR was the method, and the copy in TCRdb shows in-frame clones only, minus some. The DNA was the basis for D and trimming; V, J and clone size are from that table. The data show roughly 170,000 clones, 80% to 90% seen once. The V end lost 8 bases, the J end lost 2 bases, and 15 bases lay between the germline ends. Germline V gives CDR1 MNHEY, CDR2 SMNVEV (reference sequence). The CDR3 contains 15 residues. The receptor was derived from a man aged 35 to 55 who had recovered from COVID-19. Sequenced input: peripheral blood. The chain joins TRBV27 to TRBJ2-2; maybe TRBD2 (6 bases). As DNA, the CDR3 is TGTGCCAGCCGGGACTGGAGGGGAAACACCGGGGAGCTGTTTTTT. It encodes CASRDWRGNTGELFF.